The 15 T cell receptor beta chains presented below share a single source sample, sequenced in a study. TCRdb ran MiXCR on the reads and lists one entry per CDR3 protein. Among over 3,500 distinct CDR3 sequences listed, roughly 8% were seen once. Material: CD4+ T cells from synovial fluid. These TCRs come from a human donor with rheumatoid arthritis.

This clonotype was seen many times. The chain recombines TRBV19 with TRBJ1-4; tentative D call: TRBD1 (6 bases). The germline V and J ends were trimmed by 5 bases and 3 bases, with 13 bases remaining between them. CDR1 is LNHDA, CDR2 SQIVND, per germline (reference sequence). The CDR3 totals 15 residues. The CDR3 nucleotides read TGTGCCAGTAGTCCCTCGGCAGGGGCTAATGAAAAACTGTTTTTT. Translating it yields CASSPSAGANEKLFF.

This clonotype was counted at least ten times. The chain couples TRBV7-3 to TRBJ2-5; weak D call: TRBD1 (6 bases). The CDR3 extends over 15 amino acids. CDR1 is SGHTA and CDR2 is FQGTGA in the germline V gene. V was clipped by 5 bases and J by 5 bases, with 18 bases between them. CDR3 in amino acids: CASSQQGHPGETQYF. The CDR3 region has the DNA TGTGCCAGCAGCCAACAGGGACACCCTGGGGAGACCCAGTACTTC. Full variable domain (rest looked up from reference TRBV7-3 and TRBJ2-5): GAGVSQTPSNKVTEKGKYVELRCDPISGHTALYWYRQSLGQGPEFLIYFQGTGAADDSGLPNDRFFAVRPEGSVSTLKIQRTERGDSAVYLCASSQQGHPGETQYFGPGTRLLVL.

By sample share, this clonotype is medium-sized. J is TRBJ1-2 and V is TRBV24-1, with D tentatively TRBD1 (5 bases). The CDR3 loop spans 14 amino acids. V shed 4 bases and J shed 2 bases, with 10 bases lying between them. Germline lookup yields CDR1 KGHDR and CDR2 SFDVKD. This chain's CDR3 is CATSEAGFNYGYTF. The DNA of the CDR3 is TGTGCCACCAGTGAGGCAGGGTTCAACTATGGCTACACCTTC.

This clonotype is labeled as medium-sized. V and J are TRBV19 and TRBJ1-1; maybe TRBD1 (6 bases). This CDR3 has 13 amino acids. With 5 bases removed from V and 7 bases from J, the gap between germline ends came to 14 bases. CDR1 and CDR2 from the germline V gene are LNHDA and SQIVND (reference sequence). The CDR3 spells CASSLQGSVEAFF. The CDR3 DNA sequence: TGTGCCAGTAGTTTACAGGGTTCGGTTGAAGCTTTCTTT.

The V call is TRBV12-3 or TRBV12-4, the J call TRBJ2-1; 7 bases map to TRBD2. The ends lost 2 bases at V and 9 bases at J; junction bases unmatched: 10. The CDR3 length is 15 residues. This CDR3 reads CASSLSLGGVSEQFF. The CDR3 DNA is TGTGCCAGCAGTTTATCGTTGGGGGGGGTTAGTGAGCAGTTCTTC.

By sample fraction, this clonotype is medium-sized. V usage is TRBV6-5 and J usage is TRBJ1-1; D perhaps matches TRBD1 (6 bases). The CDR3 consists of 14 residues. Germline V gene sequence: CDR1 MNHEY, CDR2 SVGAGI. V dropped 5 bases and J dropped 2 bases, with 12 bases sitting between them. The CDR3 coding sequence is TGTGCCAGCAGTAGGGACACGCGAAACACTGAAGCTTTCTTT. Translating gives CASSRDTRNTEAFF.

CDR3 residues: CASSARTIQDTQYF. In DNA form, the CDR3 reads TGTGCCAGCAGCGCCCGAACTATCCAAGATACGCAGTATTTT. The chain couples TRBV5-4 to TRBJ2-3; D gene uncertain. Germline CDR1 and CDR2: SGHNT and YYREEE (reference sequence). The V end lost 4 bases, the J end lost 5 bases, and 14 bases lay between the germline ends. The CDR3 runs 14 residues. Together with reference TRBV5-4 and TRBJ2-3, the CDR3 gives the full variable domain: ETGVTQSPTHLIKTRGQQVTLRCSSQSGHNTVSWYQQALGQGPQFIFQYYREEENGRGNFPPRFSGLQFPNYSSELNVNALELDDSALYLCASSARTIQDTQYFGPGTRLTVL.

This clonotype was counted ten times or more. The CDR3 sequence: CASSVGTSNEQFF. CDR3 bases: TGTGCCAGCAGCGTCGGGACTAGCAATGAGCAGTTCTTC. This chain connects TRBV11-3 to TRBJ2-1; 8 nucleotides line up with TRBD2. CDR3 size: 13 residues. Trimming at V came to 5 bases and at J to 6 bases, leaving 3 bases not matched to a gene. Germline CDR1 reads SGHNT; CDR2 reads YENEEA.

This clonotype was detected ten times or more. This sequence joins TRBV5-6 and TRBJ2-5, with unresolved D. Trimming removed 4 bases from V and 3 bases from J, with 16 bases in between. This CDR3 region has 15 residues. The germline V gene has CDR1 SGHDT and CDR2 YYEEEE. In DNA, the CDR3 is TGTGCCAGCAGCCGTTACATGAAGGGTGAAGAGACCCAGTACTTC. Translating gives CASSRYMKGEETQYF.

This clonotype was detected ten times or more. The V call is TRBV3-1, the J call TRBJ2-2; D unresolved. The germline CDR1 and CDR2 sequences are LGHDT and YNNKEL (reference sequence). Trimming pared 0 bases from V and 7 bases from J, leaving 6 bases between. The CDR3 loop spans 13 amino acids. The DNA for the CDR3 is TGTGCCAGCAGCCAAGAATTTGACGGGGAGCTGTTTTTT. It encodes CASSQEFDGELFF.

In its sample, this clonotype is medium-sized. The chain employs TRBV20-1 and TRBJ2-7, with D possibly matching TRBD2 (6 bases). V was shortened by 7 bases and J by 2 bases, with 12 bases between the two germline ends. CDR1 is DFQATT, CDR2 SNEGSKA, per germline (reference sequence). This CDR3 region has 12 residues. In nucleotides, the CDR3 is TGCAGTGTATGGGGGGAAACCTACGAGCAGTACTTC. Its protein is CSVWGETYEQYF.

This clonotype is medium-sized within its sample. The gene calls are TRBV6-6 and TRBJ1-6; TRBD1 might be the D (5 bases). CDR1 and CDR2 from the germline V gene are MNHNY and SVGAGI (reference sequence). With 2 bases removed from V and 0 bases from J, the gap between germline ends came to 11 bases. This CDR3 region has 17 residues. The CDR3 reads CASSYGLRASYNSPLHF. Here the CDR3 DNA reads TGTGCCAGCAGTTACGGTCTCAGGGCCTCCTATAATTCACCCCTCCACTTT.

In its sample, this clonotype ranks as medium-sized (0.01 to 0.1%). The rearrangement links TRBV7-2 to TRBJ2-1; 9 bases align to TRBD2. V shed 4 bases, J shed 5 bases, and the junction held 6 bases outside the gene matches. The germline CDR1 and CDR2 sequences are SGHTA and FQGNSA. CDR3 length equals 15 residues. DNA of the CDR3: TGTGCCAGCAGCTCTAGCGCGGGGGGGCACAATGAGCAGTTCTTC. Its translation: CASSSSAGGHNEQFF.

There are many counts of this clonotype. The rearrangement links TRBV11-3 to TRBJ2-2; D is undetermined. The germline V gene encodes CDR1 SGHNT and CDR2 YENEEA. V was shortened by 3 bases and J by 6 bases, with 8 bases between the two germline ends. This CDR3 has 13 residues. The CDR3 bases are TGTGCCAGCAGCTTGGGTGCCGCCGGGGAGCTGTTTTTT. Protein sequence: CASSLGAAGELFF.

This clonotype is medium-sized in the sample. The chain combines TRBV5-1 with TRBJ2-1; D perhaps matches TRBD1 (6 bases). The CDR3 has 16 residues. Germline V lookup: CDR1 SGHRS, CDR2 YFSETQ. Trimming shortened V by 0 bases and J by 7 bases, and 17 bases separated the two germline ends. CDR3 loop: CASSLVRGKGENEQFF. The CDR3 coding sequence is TGCGCCAGCAGCTTGGTAAGGGGGAAAGGGGAAAATGAGCAGTTCTTC. The full variable domain, in which reference TRBV5-1 and TRBJ2-1 provide the parts outside the CDR3, is KAGVTQTPRYLIKTRGQQVTLSCSPISGHRSVSWYQQTPGQGLQFLFEYFSETQRNKGNFPGRFSGRQFSNSRSEMNVSTLELGDSALYLCASSLVRGKGENEQFFGPGTRLTVL.